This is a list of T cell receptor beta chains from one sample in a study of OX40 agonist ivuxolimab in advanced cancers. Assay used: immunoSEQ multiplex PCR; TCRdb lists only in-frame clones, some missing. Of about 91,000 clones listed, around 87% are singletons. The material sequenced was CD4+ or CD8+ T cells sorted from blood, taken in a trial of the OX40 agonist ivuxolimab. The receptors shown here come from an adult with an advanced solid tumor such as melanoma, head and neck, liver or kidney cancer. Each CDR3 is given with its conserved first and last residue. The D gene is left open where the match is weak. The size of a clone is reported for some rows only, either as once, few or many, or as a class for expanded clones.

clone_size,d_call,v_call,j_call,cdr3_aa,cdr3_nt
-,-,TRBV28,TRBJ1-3,CASSLPGINGNTIYF,TGTGCCAGCAGTTTACCCGGGATCAACGGAAACACCATATATTTT
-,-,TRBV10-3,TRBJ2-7,CAISESTDSSYEQYF,TGTGCCATCAGTGAATCGACGGACAGCTCCTACGAGCAGTACTTC
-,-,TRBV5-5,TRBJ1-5,CASSFGARGLQPQHF,TGTGCCAGCAGCTTCGGGGCGCGAGGACTTCAGCCCCAGCATTTT
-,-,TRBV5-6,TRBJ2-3,CASTIPGQIRPDTQYF,TGTGCCAGCACCATCCCGGGACAAATACGCCCAGATACGCAGTATTTT
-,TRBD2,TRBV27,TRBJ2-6,CASSFTPRGGSGANVLTF,TGTGCCAGCAGTTTCACTCCTCGCGGGGGCTCTGGGGCCAACGTCCTGACTTTC
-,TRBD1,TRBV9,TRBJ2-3,CASSVDRGSDTQYF,TGTGCCAGCAGCGTAGACAGGGGGTCAGATACGCAGTATTTT
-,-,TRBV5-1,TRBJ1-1,CASSLEVKNTEAFF,TGCGCCAGCAGCTTGGAAGTCAAGAACACTGAAGCTTTCTTT
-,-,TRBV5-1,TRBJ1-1,CASSLTPGGDEAFF,TGCGCCAGCAGCTTAACCCCCGGGGGAGACGAAGCTTTCTTT
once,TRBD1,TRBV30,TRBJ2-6,CAFRVPGTGGSGANVLTF,TGTGCCTTTCGTGTACCCGGGACAGGGGGCTCTGGGGCCAACGTCCTGACTTTC
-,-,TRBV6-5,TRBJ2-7,CASSYGLGVTYEQYF,TGTGCCAGCAGTTACGGCCTCGGAGTGACCTACGAGCAGTACTTC
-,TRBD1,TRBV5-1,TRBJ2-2,CASRDRENTGELFF,TGCGCCAGTAGGGACAGGGAGAACACCGGGGAGCTGTTTTTT
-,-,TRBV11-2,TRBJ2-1,CASSPLVISYNEQFF,TGTGCCAGCAGCCCCCTCGTGATCTCCTACAATGAGCAGTTCTTC